These T cell receptor beta chains were read from a single sample in a study of beta chain features in type 1 diabetes. TCRdb's table, derived via immunoSEQ multiplex PCR, lists solely in-frame clones and lacks some. Among about 470,000 clones listed, approximately 30% were seen once. The sample consisted of naive CD4+ T cells from blood. These receptors were obtained from a man between 18 and 29 years old in good health. Each CDR3 is given with its conserved first and last residue. A D gene is named only where the DNA matches it firmly. Where a row states a size, it is once, few, many or the class of an expanded clone; other rows omit it.

clone size: -; J gene: TRBJ2-7; V gene: TRBV18; D gene: -; CDR3 protein: CASSTLQEQYF; CDR3 DNA: TGTGCCAGCTCTACACTTCAAGAGCAGTACTTC
clone size: -; J gene: TRBJ1-5; V gene: TRBV19; D gene: -; CDR3 protein: CASSIERQGPGPQHF; CDR3 DNA: TGTGCCAGTAGTATAGAAAGGCAGGGGCCAGGGCCCCAGCATTTT
clone size: -; J gene: TRBJ1-5; V gene: TRBV5-1; D gene: -; CDR3 protein: CASSPGTSSNQPQHF; CDR3 DNA: TGCGCCAGCAGCCCCGGGACATCGAGCAATCAGCCCCAGCATTTT
clone size: -; J gene: TRBJ2-7; V gene: TRBV6-6; D gene: TRBD1; CDR3 protein: CASSISRDRTYEQYF; CDR3 DNA: TGTGCCAGCAGTATTTCCCGGGACAGGACTTACGAGCAGTACTTC
clone size: few; J gene: TRBJ2-7; V gene: TRBV9; D gene: -; CDR3 protein: CASSVDQGYSYEQYF; CDR3 DNA: TGTGCCAGCAGCGTAGATCAGGGGTACTCCTACGAGCAGTACTTC
clone size: -; J gene: TRBJ2-4; V gene: TRBV7-8; D gene: TRBD1; CDR3 protein: CASSWGQGSVKNIQYF; CDR3 DNA: TGTGCCAGCAGCTGGGGACAGGGGTCGGTCAAAAACATTCAGTACTTC
clone size: -; J gene: TRBJ2-1; V gene: TRBV29-1; D gene: -; CDR3 protein: CSVDDSSYNEQFF; CDR3 DNA: TGCAGCGTTGATGACTCATCCTACAATGAGCAGTTCTTC
clone size: few; J gene: TRBJ2-7; V gene: TRBV2; D gene: -; CDR3 protein: CASSEVRGYEQYF; CDR3 DNA: TGTGCCAGCAGTGAAGTCAGGGGCTACGAGCAGTACTTC
clone size: few; J gene: TRBJ2-6; V gene: TRBV5-4; D gene: -; CDR3 protein: CASSRKDSGANVLTF; CDR3 DNA: TGTGCCAGCAGCCGGAAGGACTCTGGGGCCAACGTCCTGACTTTC
clone size: few; J gene: TRBJ2-5; V gene: TRBV30; D gene: -; CDR3 protein: CAWSGQGGTQYF; CDR3 DNA: TGTGCCTGGAGTGGGCAGGGTGGGACCCAGTACTTC
clone size: -; J gene: TRBJ2-1; V gene: TRBV5-1; D gene: TRBD2; CDR3 protein: CASSAGTSGGGSYNEQFF; CDR3 DNA: TGCGCCAGCAGCGCCGGGACTAGCGGCGGGGGATCCTACAATGAGCAGTTCTTC
clone size: few; J gene: TRBJ2-1; V gene: TRBV29-1; D gene: TRBD1; CDR3 protein: CSGGQMSYNEQFF; CDR3 DNA: TGCAGCGGGGGACAGATGTCTTACAATGAGCAGTTCTTC
clone size: -; J gene: TRBJ2-7; V gene: TRBV19; D gene: -; CDR3 protein: CASSLGYEQYF; CDR3 DNA: TGTGCCAGTAGTTTGGGTTACGAGCAGTACTTC
clone size: -; J gene: TRBJ2-2; V gene: TRBV4-3; D gene: -; CDR3 protein: CASSQVYAADAGELFF; CDR3 DNA: TGCGCCAGCAGCCAAGTCTACGCGGCAGACGCCGGGGAGCTGTTTTTT
clone size: -; J gene: TRBJ2-1; V gene: TRBV29-1; D gene: -; CDR3 protein: CSVDLGANEQFF; CDR3 DNA: TGCAGCGTGGACCTCGGGGCCAATGAGCAGTTCTTC
clone size: few; J gene: TRBJ2-1; V gene: TRBV18; D gene: TRBD1; CDR3 protein: CASSPPYGTGAYNEQFF; CDR3 DNA: TGTGCCAGCTCACCACCGTACGGGACAGGGGCGTACAATGAGCAGTTCTTC
clone size: few; J gene: TRBJ2-5; V gene: TRBV29-1; D gene: -; CDR3 protein: CSIGGQLQETQYF; CDR3 DNA: TGCAGCATCGGCGGACAGTTGCAAGAGACCCAGTACTTC
clone size: -; J gene: TRBJ2-7; V gene: TRBV23-1; D gene: -; CDR3 protein: CASSPKSRVEQYF; CDR3 DNA: TGCGCCAGCAGTCCAAAGTCCAGGGTTGAGCAGTACTTC
clone size: -; J gene: TRBJ2-7; V gene: TRBV7-2; D gene: -; CDR3 protein: CASSSGLGTYEQYF; CDR3 DNA: TGTGCCAGCAGCTCGGGACTGGGAACCTACGAGCAGTACTTC
clone size: -; J gene: TRBJ2-2; V gene: TRBV7-2; D gene: TRBD1; CDR3 protein: CASSLTGTVTGELFF; CDR3 DNA: TGTGCCAGCAGCCTGACCGGGACAGTCACCGGGGAGCTGTTTTTT
clone size: -; J gene: TRBJ2-7; V gene: TRBV11-2; D gene: -; CDR3 protein: CASSLVAGTGTYEQYF; CDR3 DNA: TGTGCCAGCAGCTTAGTGGCCGGGACCGGAACCTACGAGCAGTACTTC
clone size: few; J gene: TRBJ2-1; V gene: TRBV6-1; D gene: -; CDR3 protein: CASSEGFHEQFF; CDR3 DNA: TGTGCCAGCAGCGAGGGGTTCCATGAGCAGTTCTTC
clone size: -; J gene: TRBJ1-3; V gene: TRBV30; D gene: -; CDR3 protein: CAWSDWGAGNTIYF; CDR3 DNA: TGTGCCTGGAGTGATTGGGGGGCTGGAAACACCATATATTTT
clone size: few; J gene: TRBJ2-7; V gene: TRBV5-1; D gene: TRBD2; CDR3 protein: CASTFTSGTYEQYF; CDR3 DNA: TGCGCCAGCACGTTCACTAGCGGGACCTACGAGCAGTACTTC
clone size: -; J gene: TRBJ2-3; V gene: TRBV30; D gene: -; CDR3 protein: CAWKFGARRTDTQYF; CDR3 DNA: TGTGCCTGGAAATTCGGAGCGCGCCGCACAGATACGCAGTATTTT
clone size: -; J gene: TRBJ2-1; V gene: TRBV9; D gene: TRBD2; CDR3 protein: CASSVRGTSGNEQFF; CDR3 DNA: TGTGCCAGCAGCGTACGCGGGACTAGCGGGAATGAGCAGTTCTTC
clone size: few; J gene: TRBJ2-1; V gene: TRBV30; D gene: TRBD2; CDR3 protein: CAWSGAGGFNEQFF; CDR3 DNA: TGTGCCTGGAGTGGAGCGGGAGGATTCAATGAGCAGTTCTTC
clone size: -; J gene: TRBJ2-1; V gene: TRBV5-1; D gene: -; CDR3 protein: CASSMVLGPEQFF; CDR3 DNA: TGCGCCAGCAGCATGGTACTTGGGCCTGAGCAGTTCTTC
clone size: -; J gene: TRBJ2-5; V gene: TRBV5-1; D gene: TRBD2; CDR3 protein: CASSLGSSGRIQETQYF; CDR3 DNA: TGCGCCAGCAGCTTGGGGTCTAGCGGGAGGATACAAGAGACCCAGTACTTC
clone size: -; J gene: TRBJ2-7; V gene: TRBV4-3; D gene: -; CDR3 protein: CASSQGRSYEQYF; CDR3 DNA: TGCGCCAGCAGCCAAGGGCGAAGCTACGAGCAGTACTTC
clone size: -; J gene: TRBJ2-1; V gene: TRBV7-9; D gene: -; CDR3 protein: CASSLANYNEQFF; CDR3 DNA: TGTGCCAGCAGCTTAGCGAATTACAATGAGCAGTTCTTC
clone size: few; J gene: TRBJ1-1; V gene: TRBV29-1; D gene: TRBD1; CDR3 protein: CSVEGDRGPMNTEAFF; CDR3 DNA: TGCAGCGTTGAAGGGGACAGGGGACCCATGAACACTGAAGCTTTCTTT
clone size: -; J gene: TRBJ2-5; V gene: TRBV6-5; D gene: -; CDR3 protein: CASSDLQETQYF; CDR3 DNA: TGTGCCAGCAGTGACTTACAAGAGACCCAGTACTTC
clone size: few; J gene: TRBJ2-7; V gene: TRBV7-2; D gene: TRBD2; CDR3 protein: CASSTGLAGDNRQYF; CDR3 DNA: TGTGCCAGCAGCACTGGACTAGCGGGAGATAACCGACAGTACTTC
clone size: few; J gene: TRBJ2-1; V gene: TRBV29-1; D gene: TRBD1; CDR3 protein: CSGDRGYNEQFF; CDR3 DNA: TGCAGCGGGGACAGGGGGTACAATGAGCAGTTCTTC
clone size: few; J gene: TRBJ2-1; V gene: TRBV6-6; D gene: TRBD2; CDR3 protein: CASRQLAGGSYNEQFF; CDR3 DNA: TGTGCCAGCAGACAACTAGCGGGAGGCTCCTACAATGAGCAGTTCTTC
clone size: -; J gene: TRBJ2-4; V gene: TRBV30; D gene: -; CDR3 protein: CAWSVLHAGTQYF; CDR3 DNA: TGTGCCTGGAGTGTACTTCACGCCGGCACTCAGTACTTC
clone size: -; J gene: TRBJ1-5; V gene: TRBV7-2; D gene: -; CDR3 protein: CASSVQTGQNQPQHF; CDR3 DNA: TGTGCCAGCAGCGTACAAACGGGGCAGAATCAGCCCCAGCATTTT
clone size: -; J gene: TRBJ2-7; V gene: TRBV28; D gene: TRBD1; CDR3 protein: CASRGQGPGYEQYF; CDR3 DNA: TGTGCCAGCAGGGGACAGGGTCCGGGCTACGAGCAGTACTTC
clone size: -; J gene: TRBJ2-1; V gene: TRBV5-1; D gene: TRBD1; CDR3 protein: CASSHRGPPDNEQFF; CDR3 DNA: TGCGCCAGCAGCCACAGGGGGCCCCCGGACAATGAGCAGTTCTTC
clone size: -; J gene: TRBJ1-2; V gene: TRBV13; D gene: TRBD1; CDR3 protein: CASSFRDRVYGYTF; CDR3 DNA: TGTGCCAGCAGCTTCCGGGACAGGGTTTATGGCTACACCTTC
clone size: -; J gene: TRBJ2-3; V gene: TRBV7-2; D gene: -; CDR3 protein: CASHPDRHSNTQYF; CDR3 DNA: TGTGCCAGCCACCCAGACAGACACTCGAATACGCAGTATTTT
clone size: few; J gene: TRBJ2-5; V gene: TRBV28; D gene: -; CDR3 protein: CASRPQGRETQYF; CDR3 DNA: TGTGCCAGCAGACCACAGGGTAGGGAGACCCAGTACTTC
clone size: -; J gene: TRBJ2-2; V gene: TRBV18; D gene: -; CDR3 protein: CASSLETGPNTGELFF; CDR3 DNA: TGTGCCAGCTCACTCGAGACGGGACCGAACACCGGGGAGCTGTTTTTT
clone size: -; J gene: TRBJ2-5; V gene: TRBV7-6; D gene: TRBD2; CDR3 protein: CASSLEPVAGGWETQYF; CDR3 DNA: TGTGCCAGCAGCTTAGAACCAGTAGCGGGAGGTTGGGAGACCCAGTACTTC